Included here is one T cell receptor (beta chain) sequence, with context. Its antigen remains unknown. This specimen belongs to a study of PD-L1 blockade in urothelial cancer. On the study more broadly: The patients' atezolizumab therapy, 1,200 mg intravenously every 3 weeks, started in the mid-2010s. Blood was subjected to analysis at 3 weeks (second dose) and 6 weeks following treatment start. Study-wide results and caveats: Pretreatment clonality of the blood TCR repertoire below the median was predictive of superior survival.

The V end lost 5 bases, the J end lost 8 bases, and 16 bases lay between the germline ends. CDR1 is KGHSY and CDR2 is FQNENV in the germline V gene. This CDR3 region has 14 residues. Profiling relied on immunoSEQ multiplex PCR, and the TCRdb table lists in-frame clones only, not all of them. The sample includes under 90,000 clones, 85% to 95% of them seen just once. The rearrangement links TRBV16 to TRBJ2-1, with D perhaps matching TRBD2 (6 bases). This sample comprised PBMCs, obtained around atezolizumab (anti-PD-L1) treatment. This TCR came from a man aged 55 to 70 with urothelial cancer. The CDR3 DNA reads TGTGCCAGCAGCGAGCGGGTCGGCAATGATGAGCAGTTCTTC. As protein: CASSERVGNDEQFF.